A selection of T cell receptor beta chains follows, all from one sample in a study of T cell repertoires in aging, cancer and after chemotherapy. MiXCR was run by TCRdb on the multiplex PCR reads, yielding one entry per CDR3 protein. Of 1,500 to 2,000 distinct CDR3 sequences listed, 55% to 60% were seen once; the top ten hold roughly four fifths. The sample taken for sequencing was blood. These receptors all stem from a human donor with a blood cancer. The CDR3 runs from the conserved cysteine through the conserved F or W. The order of the fields is D gene, V gene, clone size, J gene, CDR3 length, CDR3 protein, CDR3 DNA. The D gene is left open where the match is weak. Rows may omit the clone size; those that give it use once, few, many or a size class.

D: NA; V: TRBV19; size: NA; J: TRBJ1-1; length: 15; CDR3: CASTVNQVPNTEAFF; DNA: TGTGCCAGTACCGTCAACCAGGTTCCGAACACTGAAGCTTTCTTT
D: TRBD2; V: TRBV29-1; size: few; J: TRBJ2-3; length: 14; CDR3: CSVVQAGGTDTQYF; DNA: TGCAGCGTTGTCCAAGCGGGAGGAACAGATACGCAGTATTTT
D: NA; V: TRBV4-3; size: NA; J: TRBJ2-2; length: 15; CDR3: CASSQDNVFPGELFF; DNA: TGCGCCAGCAGCCAAGATAACGTTTTCCCCGGGGAGCTGTTTTTT
D: TRBD1; V: TRBV11-1; size: NA; J: TRBJ2-3; length: 16; CDR3: CASSPLDRSNTDTQYF; DNA: TGTGCCAGCAGCCCCCTGGACAGGAGTAACACAGATACGCAGTATTTT
D: TRBD2; V: TRBV29-1; size: NA; J: TRBJ2-7; length: 13; CDR3: CSAASGRGYEQYF; DNA: TGCAGCGCCGCTAGCGGAAGAGGCTACGAGCAGTACTTC
D: NA; V: TRBV30; size: NA; J: TRBJ2-7; length: 12; CDR3: CAWSWRGYEQYF; DNA: TGTGCCTGGAGTTGGAGGGGGTACGAGCAGTACTTC
D: TRBD2; V: TRBV7-9; size: NA; J: TRBJ2-1; length: 17; CDR3: CASSRGTSGRSLDEQFF; DNA: TGTGCCAGCAGCCGCGGGACTAGCGGGAGATCGTTGGATGAGCAGTTCTTC
D: TRBD1; V: TRBV29-1; size: few; J: TRBJ2-1; length: 15; CDR3: CSVEDFQGAYNEQFF; DNA: TGCAGCGTTGAAGATTTCCAGGGGGCCTACAATGAGCAGTTCTTC
D: TRBD2; V: TRBV6-5; size: NA; J: TRBJ2-1; length: 16; CDR3: CASRPLAGAAYNEQFF; DNA: TGTGCCAGCAGACCTCTAGCGGGAGCAGCCTACAATGAGCAGTTCTTC
D: TRBD2; V: TRBV6-5; size: NA; J: TRBJ2-1; length: 15; CDR3: CASSEGLAGVYEQFF; DNA: TGTGCCAGCAGTGAAGGACTAGCGGGAGTTTATGAGCAGTTCTTC
D: NA; V: TRBV29-1; size: NA; J: TRBJ1-2; length: 11; CDR3: CSVEDGGGYTF; DNA: TGCAGCGTTGAAGATGGGGGGGGCTACACCTTC
D: NA; V: TRBV29-1; size: few; J: TRBJ2-5; length: 12; CDR3: CSVEEQQETQYF; DNA: TGCAGCGTTGAGGAGCAGCAAGAGACCCAGTACTTC
D: NA; V: TRBV27; size: NA; J: TRBJ1-1; length: 12; CDR3: CASSQTGTKAFF; DNA: TGTGCCAGCAGCCAAACCGGGACCAAGGCTTTCTTT
D: NA; V: TRBV6-1; size: NA; J: TRBJ1-5; length: 11; CDR3: CASSDKPLQHF; DNA: TGTGCCAGCAGTGATAAACCCCTCCAGCATTTT
D: NA; V: TRBV29-1; size: few; J: TRBJ1-2; length: 14; CDR3: CSVEEGTRNYGYTF; DNA: TGCAGCGTTGAAGAGGGGACCCGTAACTATGGCTACACCTTC
D: NA; V: TRBV6-1; size: few; J: TRBJ2-3; length: 12; CDR3: CASSDPPDTQYF; DNA: TGTGCCAGCAGTGATCCGCCAGATACGCAGTATTTT
D: TRBD1; V: TRBV5-1; size: NA; J: TRBJ2-2; length: 16; CDR3: CASSSGTGGRGGELFF; DNA: TGCGCCAGCAGCTCGGGGACAGGGGGCCGTGGCGGGGAGCTGTTTTTT
D: TRBD2; V: TRBV13; size: few; J: TRBJ2-7; length: 12; CDR3: CASRGLANEQYF; DNA: TGTGCCAGCAGAGGACTAGCTAACGAGCAGTACTTC
D: NA; V: TRBV30; size: few; J: TRBJ2-5; length: 14; CDR3: CAWSVTSGEETQYF; DNA: TGTGCCTGGAGTGTAACCAGCGGTGAAGAGACCCAGTACTTC
D: TRBD1; V: TRBV27; size: once; J: TRBJ2-1; length: 16; CDR3: CASNPEGQGAGNEQFF; DNA: TGTGCCAGCAATCCGGAGGGGCAGGGGGCGGGGAATGAGCAGTTCTTC